Each of the 18 T cell receptor beta chains below was sequenced from the same sample in a study of blood T cell repertoires in COVID-19. Clones were sequenced by immunoSEQ multiplex PCR, and TCRdb holds only the in-frame ones, with some missing. The repertoire holds about 150,000 clones, with around 88% as singletons. Sequenced sample: peripheral blood. Every receptor here comes from a woman between 70 and 85 years old who had recovered from COVID-19.

The V gene is TRBV19, the J gene TRBJ1-2, with D possibly matching TRBD1 (5 bases). Trimming took 7 bases from V and 5 from J, leaving 14 bases between them. The CDR3 covers 13 residues. Germline V lookup: CDR1 LNHDA, CDR2 SQIVND (reference sequence). In DNA form, the CDR3 reads TGTGCCAGTACCCCCACGGGGGAATATGGCTACACCTTC. This sequence encodes CASTPTGEYGYTF.

The V call is TRBV2, the J call TRBJ1-2, with D perhaps TRBD1 (6 bases). The length of the CDR3 is 15 residues. Per the germline V gene, CDR1 is SNHLY and CDR2 is FYNNEI. V gave up 8 bases and J gave up 1 base, with 17 bases separating them. The CDR3 DNA reads TGTGCCAGCTTAAGGGAGCGGGGGCTTAACTATGGCTACACCTTC. Protein product: CASLRERGLNYGYTF. Using reference TRBV2 and TRBJ1-2 for the parts outside the CDR3, the full variable domain is EPEVTQTPSHQVTQMGQEVILRCVPISNHLYFYWYRQILGQKVEFLVSFYNNEISEKSEIFDDQFSVERPDGSNFTLKIRSTKLEDSAMYFCASLRERGLNYGYTFGSGTRLTVV.

J is TRBJ2-6 and V is TRBV10-3; TRBD1 aligns across 7 bases. CDR3 size: 18 residues. The germline gives CDR1 ENHRY, CDR2 SYGVKD. Trimming at V came to 6 bases and at J to 0 bases, leaving 11 bases not matched to a gene. This CDR3 reads CAIRDTSGQYSGANVLTF. Here the CDR3 DNA reads TGTGCCATCAGAGATACTTCGGGACAGTACTCTGGGGCCAACGTCCTGACTTTC.

The V call is TRBV5-7, the J call TRBJ2-7; TRBD2 aligns across 12 bases. TRBV5-7 is an ORF, and what it does is uncertain. The CDR3 totals 18 residues. Germline trimming cut 4 bases from V and 0 bases from J; bases unmatched to any gene: 11. CDR3 nucleotides: TGTGCCAGCAGCACCCTAGCGGGAGGGCCAAGGAGCTCCTACGAGCAGTACTTC. Its translation: CASSTLAGGPRSSYEQYF.

The chain carries TRBV18 and TRBJ2-1, with 8 nucleotides matching TRBD2. V was pared by 0 bases and J by 9 bases, with 7 bases of the junction left unmatched. Germline-derived CDR1 and CDR2 are KGHSH and LQKENI. The CDR3 spans 15 residues. CDR3 sequence reads: CASSPPSGRWVEQFF. In nucleotides, the CDR3 is TGTGCCAGCTCACCACCGAGCGGGAGATGGGTTGAGCAGTTCTTC.

The rearrangement uses TRBV18 and TRBJ1-4; 7 bases line up with TRBD1. J gave up 2 bases and V 4 bases, and 1 base lay outside the gene matches. Germline CDR1 is KGHSH and CDR2 is LQKENI. This CDR3 contains 14 residues. This chain's CDR3 is CASSLQGTNEKLFF. The CDR3 nucleotides read TGTGCCAGCTCACTACAGGGGACTAATGAAAAACTGTTTTTT.

The chain employs TRBV10-3 and TRBJ2-1; D gene uncertain. Deletions cut 6 bases from V and 8 bases from J, with 14 bases between. This CDR3 has 13 amino acids. The germline V gene encodes CDR1 ENHRY and CDR2 SYGVKD. DNA for the CDR3: TGTGCCATCAGGGATCTCAGCGTTGATGAGCAGTTCTTC. Amino acids: CAIRDLSVDEQFF.

The V gene is TRBV6-1, the J gene TRBJ2-1; D is undetermined. CDR3 length: 20 residues. V was cut by 4 bases and J by 0 bases, with 25 bases left in between. Germline CDR1 is MNHNS and CDR2 is SASEGT. CDR3 nucleotide sequence: TGTGCCAGCAGTGCCTCGCAGACCGAGGTCCTCGGAAGCTCCTACAATGAGCAGTTCTTC. As protein: CASSASQTEVLGSSYNEQFF.

CDR3 region: CASSAERGSYNEQFF. As DNA, the CDR3 is TGTGCCAGCAGTGCCGAACGGGGATCCTACAATGAGCAGTTCTTC. The chain recombines TRBV2 with TRBJ2-1; D is perhaps TRBD2 (5 bases). Germline CDR1 is SNHLY and CDR2 is FYNNEI. Trimming cost V 4 bases and J 1 base, with 11 bases left between them. The CDR3 consists of 15 residues.

This clone has only one observation. The V and J genes are TRBV4-3 and TRBJ1-2; 8 positions agree with TRBD1. Germline lookup yields CDR1 LGHNA and CDR2 YSLEER. This CDR3 is built from 14 residues. Trimming cost V 2 bases and J 4 bases; bases outside gene matches: 3. CDR3 DNA: TGCGCCAGCAGCCAAAGCAGGGGGCTCTATGGCTACACCTTC. It specifies CASSQSRGLYGYTF.

The chain uses TRBV4-1 and TRBJ2-7, with a weak D call TRBD2 (6 bases). Germline CDR1 and CDR2: MGHRA and YSYEKL. With 0 bases removed from V and 2 bases from J, the gap between germline ends came to 14 bases. CDR3 length: 16 residues. This CDR3 reads CASSQEMGRTAYEQYF. In nucleotides, the CDR3 is TGCGCCAGCAGCCAAGAGATGGGGAGGACCGCCTACGAGCAGTACTTC.

The chain couples TRBV28 to TRBJ2-7, with 9 bases identical to TRBD1. This CDR3 region has 12 residues. The germline CDR1 and CDR2 sequences are MDHEN and SYDVKM. The CDR3 nucleotides are TGTGCAGCCGGGACAGGGACCTACGAGCAGTACTTC. Translation: CAAGTGTYEQYF.

V is TRBV5-4 and J is TRBJ1-5; TRBD1 matches at 12 bases. This CDR3 is built from 15 residues. Germline assignment: CDR1 SGHNT and CDR2 YYREEE (reference sequence). The ends lost 4 bases at V and 6 bases at J; junction bases unmatched: 5. CDR3 coding DNA: TGTGCCAGCAGCCCGGGGACAGGGGGCAGTCAGCCCCAGCATTTT. Amino acids: CASSPGTGGSQPQHF.

The CDR3 loop reads CASSPLEGNTIYF. In DNA form, the CDR3 reads TGTGCCAGCAGCCCACTAGAGGGAAACACCATATATTTT. V usage is TRBV5-4 and J usage is TRBJ1-3; D not certain. This CDR3 spans 13 amino acids. The V gene lost 4 bases and the J gene lost 4 bases, with 9 bases spanning the gap. Germline V gene lookup returns CDR1 SGHNT and CDR2 YYREEE (reference sequence).

This chain links TRBV9 with TRBJ2-2, with 13 bases lining up with TRBD2. Looked up from germline, CDR1 is SGDLS and CDR2 is YYNGEE. There are 19 residues in the CDR3. The V gene end was trimmed by 7 bases and the J gene end by 0 bases; junction bases not matched to a gene: 12. The CDR3 sequence is CASGPGLAGIGANTGELFF. CDR3 nucleotide sequence: TGTGCCAGCGGTCCGGGACTAGCGGGAATCGGAGCGAACACCGGGGAGCTGTTTTTT.

This sequence joins TRBV6-6 and TRBJ1-6, with D possibly matching TRBD1 (5 bases). Germline V gene data show CDR1 as MNHNY and CDR2 as SVGAGI (reference sequence). The CDR3 length is 16 residues. V gave up 0 bases and J gave up 7 bases, with 13 bases separating them. This chain's CDR3 is CASSYSGPGENSPLHF. The CDR3 DNA follows: TGTGCCAGCAGTTACTCCGGGCCGGGGGAAAATTCACCCCTCCACTTT.

The chain recombines TRBV10-3 with TRBJ1-1, with 10 bases identical to TRBD1. This CDR3 spans 14 amino acids. The V gene's germline CDR1 is ENHRY and CDR2 SYGVKD. Trimming took 6 bases from V and 5 from J; bases not matched to a gene: 6. Written as DNA, the CDR3 is TGTGCCATCAGCCCGACAGGGGGCTGGACTGAAGCTTTCTTT. Amino acids: CAISPTGGWTEAFF.

V and J are TRBV7-9 and TRBJ2-7, with 11 bases that match TRBD1. Losses at the gene ends were 5 bases for V and 6 bases for J; bases not matched to a gene: 3. Germline V gene sequence: CDR1 SEHNR, CDR2 FQNEAQ (reference sequence). The length of the CDR3 is 13 residues. In DNA, the CDR3 is TGTGCCAGCAGCCCCGGGACAGGGGGCGAGCAGTACTTC. It specifies CASSPGTGGEQYF.